Shown below are 26 T cell receptor beta chains from a single sample sequenced in a study of blood T cell repertoires in COVID-19. Sequencing used immunoSEQ multiplex PCR; TCRdb keeps in-frame clones, though not all of them. Among a few hundred thousand clones, approximately 87% were seen once, and the ten largest hold 5.5% to 8%. Sequencing was performed on peripheral blood. The receptor source for this set is a man aged 60 to 75 who had recovered from COVID-19.

To note about this clone: Other DNA sequences of this sample code for an identical CDR3. The chain carries TRBV18 and TRBJ2-7; D remains unclear. V was clipped by 3 bases and J by 4 bases, with 13 bases between them. Germline V CDR1 and CDR2: KGHSH, LQKENI. The CDR3 is made up of 14 amino acids. The CDR3 here is CASSPGTSSYEQYF. CDR3 in DNA: TGTGCCAGCTCACCTGGCACCTCTTCATACGAGCAGTACTTC.

The genes are TRBV6-1 and TRBJ1-5, with 9 positions matching TRBD1. The CDR3 spans 18 residues. Germline CDR1 is MNHNS and CDR2 is SASEGT. V trimming: 1 base; J trimming: 4 bases; junction bases outside the gene matches: 11. CDR3 loop: CASSEGTGGRGVNQPQHF. As DNA, the CDR3 is TGTGCCAGCAGTGAAGGCACAGGGGGCAGGGGGGTAAATCAGCCCCAGCATTTT.

The table lists this clone with a count of one. The chain joins TRBV27 to TRBJ2-6, with 7 nucleotides matching TRBD1. The germline V gene encodes CDR1 MNHEY and CDR2 SMNVEV (reference sequence). This CDR3 has 13 residues. V was pared by 8 bases and J by 2 bases, with 0 bases of the junction left unmatched. CDR3 sequence: CASGQAGANVLTF. DNA of the CDR3: TGTGCCAGCGGACAGGCTGGGGCCAACGTCCTGACTTTC.

CDR3 coding DNA: TGTGCCAGCCAACCCGGGACAGGGGGAATAGAGCAGTACTTC. Protein: CASQPGTGGIEQYF. This chain uses TRBV18 with TRBJ2-7, with TRBD1 matching 11 bases. CDR1 KGHSH and CDR2 LQKENI come from the germline V gene. The CDR3 consists of 14 residues. Trimming removed 8 bases from V and 7 bases from J; junction bases left unmatched: 10.

This clone was seen just once. The V call is TRBV14, the J call TRBJ2-5; D call uncertain. Per the germline V gene, CDR1 is SGHDN and CDR2 is FVKESK. The length of the CDR3 is 16 residues. Trimming cost V 4 bases and J 5 bases, with 20 bases left between them. The DNA of the CDR3 is TGTGCCAGCAGCCCCCCCCATGCCTCCGGGTCGGAGACCCAGTACTTC. This codes for CASSPPHASGSETQYF.

This chain uses TRBV18 with TRBJ2-5; 8 nucleotides match TRBD1. CDR3 size: 15 residues. Losses at the gene ends were 3 bases for V and 4 bases for J; bases not matched to a gene: 7. Germline lookup yields CDR1 KGHSH and CDR2 LQKENI. CDR3 amino acids: CASSPVPTGGETQYF. As DNA, the CDR3 is TGTGCCAGCTCACCCGTCCCCACAGGGGGAGAGACCCAGTACTTC.

The J gene is TRBJ2-7, the V gene TRBV4-2, with 12 bases identical to TRBD2. The CDR3 has 16 residues. J lost 2 bases, V lost 0 bases, and 2 bases had no gene match. Per the germline V gene, CDR1 is LGHNA and CDR2 is YNFKEQ. In nucleotides, the CDR3 is TGTGCCAGCAGCCAAGATCCTAGCGGGGGGGCCTACGAGCAGTACTTC. This sequence encodes CASSQDPSGGAYEQYF.

The chain links TRBV7-3 to TRBJ2-7; 7 bases are shared with TRBD1. Per germline, CDR1 SGHTA and CDR2 FQGTGA. Trimming took 6 bases from V and 0 from J; bases not matched to a gene: 8. This CDR3 has 15 residues. The chain's CDR3 is CASSYLQGSSYEQYF. The CDR3 DNA sequence: TGTGCCAGCAGTTATTTACAGGGGTCCTCCTACGAGCAGTACTTC.

This clone showed up just once. The rearrangement links TRBV6-4 to TRBJ2-7; 7 positions match TRBD1. Germline V gives CDR1 MRHNA, CDR2 SNTAGT. CDR3 length: 14 amino acids. V lost 5 bases, J lost 2 bases, and 6 bases stayed unmatched. Here the CDR3 reads CASSFDRETYEQYF. The CDR3 nucleotides read TGTGCCAGCAGTTTCGACAGGGAAACCTACGAGCAGTACTTC.

This sequence joins TRBV18 and TRBJ2-6; 7 positions agree with TRBD1. The length of the CDR3 is 15 residues. Germline CDR1 and CDR2: KGHSH and LQKENI. Germline trimming cut 4 bases from V and 2 bases from J; bases unmatched to any gene: 2. The CDR3 coding sequence is TGTGCCAGCTCACTTCAGGGGGCTGGGGCCAACGTCCTGACTTTC. It codes for CASSLQGAGANVLTF.

The chain combines TRBV7-3 with TRBJ2-1, with 11 bases fitting TRBD2. The junction had 3 bases not matched to a gene; V was cut back by 2 bases and J by 9 bases. Germline lookup yields CDR1 SGHTA and CDR2 FQGTGA. The CDR3 consists of 14 residues. The CDR3 sequence is CASSLGTSGAEQFF. The DNA for the CDR3 is TGTGCCAGCAGCTTAGGGACTAGCGGCGCTGAGCAGTTCTTC.

The CDR3 nucleotides read TGTGCCAGCAGCTTAACAGGGGGCTTCTACAATGAGCAGTTCTTC. Encoded protein: CASSLTGGFYNEQFF. This chain links TRBV7-3 with TRBJ2-1, with 7 bases that match TRBD1. V trimming: 0 bases; J trimming: 3 bases; junction bases outside the gene matches: 2. Germline V gene lookup returns CDR1 SGHTA and CDR2 FQGTGA. This CDR3 is built from 15 residues.

This chain connects TRBV5-1 to TRBJ2-5; D not certain. The CDR3 is made up of 17 amino acids. CDR1 and CDR2 from the germline V gene are SGHRS and YFSETQ. Between the trimmed V and J ends, which lost 0 bases and 1 base, there was a span of 16 bases. This CDR3 reads CASSLAKTPNIQETQYF. CDR3 DNA: TGCGCCAGCAGCTTGGCCAAGACACCTAATATCCAAGAGACCCAGTACTTC.

The V call is TRBV30, the J call TRBJ2-7, with 9 bases aligning to TRBD1. Germline V gene lookup returns CDR1 GTSNPN and CDR2 SVGIG (reference sequence). This CDR3 is built from 14 residues. The J segment lost 7 bases and the V segment lost 0 bases, leaving 7 bases of the junction unmatched. CDR3 region: CAWSVGTGLPEQYF. The CDR3 DNA reads TGTGCCTGGAGTGTTGGGACAGGGTTACCAGAGCAGTACTTC.

This chain connects TRBV7-9 to TRBJ2-7; 7 bases map to TRBD2. V shed 6 bases and J 0 bases; nucleotides not matched to a gene: 8. The V gene's germline CDR1 is SEHNR and CDR2 FQNEAQ (reference sequence). There are 15 residues in the CDR3. The CDR3 sequence: CASSSSGRSSYEQYF. The CDR3 DNA reads as TGTGCCAGCAGTTCTAGCGGACGATCCTCCTACGAGCAGTACTTC.

V usage is TRBV6-1 and J usage is TRBJ2-1, with D perhaps matching TRBD2 (7 bases). Trimming removed 0 bases at V and 7 bases at J, with 13 bases between. Looked up from germline, CDR1 is MNHNS and CDR2 is SASEGT. The CDR3 consists of 15 residues. Here the CDR3 reads CASSEASGRGNEQFF. CDR3 bases: TGTGCCAGCAGTGAAGCCTCAGGGAGGGGGAATGAGCAGTTCTTC.

The chain combines TRBV29-1 with TRBJ1-3, with D possibly matching TRBD1 (6 bases). In germline, CDR1 is SQVTM, CDR2 ANQGSEA. The CDR3 is 13 residues long. Trimming removed 1 base at V and 4 bases at J, with 8 bases between. The CDR3 is CSVEVGTGNTIYF. In nucleotides, the CDR3 is TGCAGCGTTGAAGTGGGGACAGGAAACACCATATATTTT.

The gene calls are TRBV20-1 and TRBJ2-5, with 7 bases matching TRBD2. Trimming removed 3 bases from V and 5 bases from J; junction bases left unmatched: 3. The CDR3 totals 12 residues. The germline CDR1 and CDR2 sequences are DFQATT and SNEGSKA (reference sequence). DNA of the CDR3: TGCAGTGCTAGTGTGGGGGGGGAGACCCAGTACTTC. It yields the protein CSASVGGETQYF.

The V and J genes are TRBV30 and TRBJ1-2; a possible D gene is TRBD1 (6 bases). The CDR3 runs 14 residues. Per germline, CDR1 GTSNPN and CDR2 SVGIG (reference sequence). V lost 0 bases and J lost 7, with 15 bases in between. Written as DNA, the CDR3 is TGTGCCTGGAGTGTGCGGGGGCTGCCGGCTGGCTACACCTTC. Its translation is CAWSVRGLPAGYTF.

This chain links TRBV10-2 with TRBJ1-2, with D possibly being TRBD1 (5 bases). Germline lookup yields CDR1 WSHSY and CDR2 SAAADI. This CDR3 has 11 amino acids. Trimming cost V 8 bases and J 6 bases, with 10 bases left between them. CDR3 DNA: TGCGCCAGCTTGGGGGGGGATGGCTACACCTTC. Translation gives CASLGGDGYTF.

The chain is built from TRBV19 and TRBJ1-2; D is uncertain. This CDR3 has 13 amino acids. V was shortened by 4 bases and J by 2 bases, with 8 bases between the two germline ends. CDR1 is LNHDA, CDR2 SQIVND, per germline (reference sequence). CDR3 nucleotide sequence: TGTGCCAGTAGTAAGACAATAAACTATGGCTACACCTTC. The encoded protein is CASSKTINYGYTF. Full variable domain (missing parts from reference TRBV19 and TRBJ1-2): DGGITQSPKYLFRKEGQNVTLSCEQNLNHDAMYWYRQDPGQGLRLIYYSQIVNDFQKGDIAEGYSVSREKKESFPLTVTSAQKNPTAFYLCASSKTINYGYTFGSGTRLTVV.

About this clone itself: One end of the junction fails to match germline, which may point to a read error. The chain joins TRBV4-2 to TRBJ1-1, with D tentatively TRBD1 (5 bases). The length of the CDR3 is 13 residues. The germline V gene encodes CDR1 LGHNA and CDR2 YNFKEQ. The chain's CDR3 is CASSQSLGGASAF. CDR3 DNA: TGTGCCAGCAGCCAATCTCTTGGCGGGGCCTCGGCCTTT.

The chain combines TRBV6-5 with TRBJ2-1, with 12 bases lining up with TRBD1. Looked up from germline, CDR1 is MNHEY and CDR2 is SVGAGI. V shed 6 bases and J 5 bases; nucleotides not matched to a gene: 5. The CDR3 is 15 residues long. The DNA for the CDR3 is TGTGCCAGCAGGGGGACAGGGGGCGTCCACAATGAGCAGTTCTTC. It specifies CASRGTGGVHNEQFF.

The chain recombines TRBV6-2 or TRBV6-3 with TRBJ1-1; D is unresolved. The germline gives CDR1 MNHEY, CDR2 SVGEGT. This CDR3 is 15 amino acids long. V lost 2 bases to trimming and J lost 0 bases, with 10 bases between them. The CDR3 loop reads CASSYHGLMNTEAFF. CDR3 nucleotides: TGTGCCAGCAGTTACCACGGACTTATGAACACTGAAGCTTTCTTT.

Only one count was recorded for this clone. The V gene is TRBV2, the J gene TRBJ1-5; D is ambiguous. Per the germline V gene, CDR1 is SNHLY and CDR2 is FYNNEI. The CDR3 sequence is 15 residues long. Trimming stripped 4 bases from V and 4 bases from J, with 14 bases between. The DNA for the CDR3 is TGTGCCAGCAGTGGTCAACAGCACCTAAATCAGCCCCAGCATTTT. This sequence encodes CASSGQQHLNQPQHF.

The CDR3 region has the DNA TGCGCCACTACAGGGGGCACTGAAGCTTTCTTT. Its protein is CATTGGTEAFF. J is TRBJ1-1 and V is TRBV4-1; 8 bases agree with TRBD1. The germline gives CDR1 MGHRA, CDR2 YSYEKL. The trim removed 10 bases at V and 4 bases at J, leaving 2 bases unmatched. This CDR3 region has 11 residues.